These 6 T cell receptor beta chains originate from one sample sequenced in a study of graft-versus-host responses after intestinal transplantation. Sequencing used immunoSEQ multiplex PCR; TCRdb keeps in-frame clones, though not all of them. The table includes some 9,600 clones, approximately 90% detected once. The source material was PBMCs, sampled roughly 35 weeks after intestinal transplant. The receptors were sampled from a human patient who received an intestinal transplant, so some T cells may come from the graft donor.

The rearrangement links TRBV9 to TRBJ2-1; 7 nucleotides match TRBD2. The CDR3 extends over 14 amino acids. V lost 0 bases, J lost 7 bases, and 4 bases stayed unmatched. The germline V gene has CDR1 SGDLS and CDR2 YYNGEE. The CDR3 spells CASSVAGGGNEQFF. The CDR3 nucleotides are TGTGCCAGCAGCGTAGCGGGAGGCGGAAATGAGCAGTTCTTC.

This sequence joins TRBV19 and TRBJ1-5; D is perhaps TRBD1 (5 bases). V shed 5 bases and J shed 2 bases, with 10 bases lying between them. CDR1 LNHDA and CDR2 SQIVND come from the germline V gene (reference sequence). The CDR3 loop spans 14 amino acids. For the CDR3, the DNA is TGTGCCAGTAGTTACGGGGGTGGCAATCAGCCCCAGCATTTT. This sequence encodes CASSYGGGNQPQHF.

The rearrangement uses TRBV7-9 and TRBJ1-2; the D is unclear. The CDR3 is 12 residues long. Germline CDR1 is SEHNR and CDR2 is FQNEAQ (reference sequence). Trimming shortened V by 5 bases and J by 7 bases, and 11 bases separated the two germline ends. The CDR3 spells CASSLRRSGYTF. The CDR3 bases are TGTGCCAGCAGCCTCCGTCGGAGTGGCTACACCTTC.

This chain joins TRBV18 and TRBJ2-2, with TRBD2 as a possible D gene (5 bases). This CDR3 has 16 residues. Germline V CDR1 and CDR2: KGHSH, LQKENI. Trimming left V 4 bases short and J 6 bases short, with 18 bases between. CDR3 nucleotides: TGTGCCAGCTCACTTCGACAACAACTAGGGTCCGGGGAGCTGTTTTTT. It specifies CASSLRQQLGSGELFF.

This clone is termed large. V is TRBV7-9 and J is TRBJ2-7; D is unresolved. Germline V gives CDR1 SEHNR, CDR2 FQNEAQ (reference sequence). Trimming stripped 5 bases from V and 4 bases from J, with 18 bases between. The CDR3 contains 15 residues. The CDR3 nucleotides read TGTGCCAGCAGCCCCGGGTGGGGTTCCACGTACGAGCAGTACTTC. It encodes CASSPGWGSTYEQYF. The whole variable domain, remainder taken from reference TRBV7-9 and TRBJ2-7, is DTGVSQNPRHKITKRGQNVTFRCDPISEHNRLYWYRQTLGQGPEFLTYFQNEAQLEKSRLLSDRFSAERPKGSFSTLEIQRTEQGDSAMYLCASSPGWGSTYEQYFGPGTRLTVT.

The CDR3 loop is CAINKGNTGELFF. For the CDR3, the DNA is TGTGCCATCAATAAGGGGAACACCGGGGAGCTGTTTTTT. The chain is built from TRBV10-3 and TRBJ2-2; no definite D call. CDR1 ENHRY and CDR2 SYGVKD come from the germline V gene. This CDR3 is 13 amino acids long. Trimming pared 7 bases from V and 1 base from J, leaving 7 bases between.